The entry below gives a single TCR beta chain sequence along with its context. The data originate from a study of blood T cell repertoires in COVID-19. The germline V gene encodes CDR1 SEHNR and CDR2 FQNEAQ (reference sequence). The CDR3 loop spans 13 amino acids. Trimming took 5 bases from V and 8 from J, leaving 15 bases between them. Original processing methods: Amplification with reference gene primers provided the estimates of nucleated cell counts. TCRdb's copy holds only in-frame clones and misses some; the assay was immunoSEQ multiplex PCR. The V and J calls and the clone size are those of that table, but D and trimming were determined from the DNA. The table shows 240,000 or so clones, with about 80% occurring only once.

Sequenced material: peripheral blood. The sequence was obtained from a woman of 80 years or more with acute or convalescent COVID-19. The rearrangement uses TRBV7-9 and TRBJ1-2; D ambiguous. This chain's CDR3 is CASSLDPGYGYTF. CDR3 nucleotide sequence: TGTGCCAGCAGCCTCGACCCGGGATACGGCTACACCTTC. The complete variable domain, with remaining parts taken from reference TRBV7-9 and TRBJ1-2, reads DTGVSQNPRHKITKRGQNVTFRCDPISEHNRLYWYRQTLGQGPEFLTYFQNEAQLEKSRLLSDRFSAERPKGSFSTLEIQRTEQGDSAMYLCASSLDPGYGYTFGSGTRLTVV.